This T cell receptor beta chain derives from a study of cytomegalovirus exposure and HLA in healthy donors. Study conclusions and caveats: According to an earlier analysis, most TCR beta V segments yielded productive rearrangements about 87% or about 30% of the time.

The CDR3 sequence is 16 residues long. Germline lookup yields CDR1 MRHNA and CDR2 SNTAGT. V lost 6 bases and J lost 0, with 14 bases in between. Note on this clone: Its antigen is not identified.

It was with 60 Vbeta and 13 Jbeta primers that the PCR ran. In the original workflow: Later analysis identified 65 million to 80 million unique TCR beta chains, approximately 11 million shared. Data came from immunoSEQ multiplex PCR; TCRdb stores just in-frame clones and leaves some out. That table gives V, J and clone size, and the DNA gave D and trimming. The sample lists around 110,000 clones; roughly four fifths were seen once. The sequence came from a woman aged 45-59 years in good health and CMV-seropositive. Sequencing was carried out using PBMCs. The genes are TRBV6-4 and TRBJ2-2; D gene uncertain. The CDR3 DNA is TGTGCCAGCAGCCTTCTAACTACCTCGAACACCGGGGAGCTGTTTTTT. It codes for CASSLLTTSNTGELFF.